This is a list of T cell receptor beta chains from one sample in a study of a mutant IDH1 vaccine in newly diagnosed glioma. The method was immunoSEQ multiplex PCR; TCRdb's version includes in-frame clones alone and lacks a portion of them. The repertoire holds tens of thousands of clones, with 75% to 85% as singletons. The antigens these receptors bind are not known. Material: PBMCs, obtained from a glioma patient whose treatment included an IDH1 peptide vaccine. The receptors shown here come from a man aged 25-40 years with glioma. Both conserved end residues are part of each CDR3. The order of the fields is J gene, V gene, clone size, D gene, CDR3 DNA, CDR3 protein. The D gene is left open where the match is weak. Only some rows state a clone size, as once, few, many or a class for expanded clones.

TRBJ2-5	TRBV2	.	.	TGTGCCAGCAGTGGTTTGGGCCGAGAGACCCAGTACTTC	CASSGLGRETQYF
TRBJ1-5	TRBV7-9	few	.	TGTGCCAGCACCCCCGGTTTAGATCAGCCCCAGCATTTT	CASTPGLDQPQHF
TRBJ1-6	TRBV6-1	.	.	TGTGCCAGCAGTCCCCGAAGTTATAATTCACCCCTCCACTTT	CASSPRSYNSPLHF
TRBJ1-1	TRBV4-3	.	.	TGCGTCAGCAGCCAAGCGGGGGGCACTGAAGCTTTCTTT	CVSSQAGGTEAFF
TRBJ1-1	TRBV7-9	few	.	TGTGCCAGCAGGACCTGGGAGGAGTACGCTGAAGCTTTCTTT	CASRTWEEYAEAFF
TRBJ1-5	TRBV2	.	.	TGTGCCAGCAGTGAGGCAACAGGGAGCAATCAGCCCCAGCATTTT	CASSEATGSNQPQHF
TRBJ2-1	TRBV29-1	.	.	TGCAGCGTTGGGATATACAATGAGCAGTTCTTC	CSVGIYNEQFF
TRBJ1-5	TRBV10-3	.	.	TGTGCCATCAGCCCCGGCGATTATGATAGCAATCAGCCCCAGCATTTT	CAISPGDYDSNQPQHF
TRBJ1-1	TRBV6-1	once	.	TGTGCCAGCAGGGAAGAAATGGGCACTGAAGCTTTCTTT	CASREEMGTEAFF
TRBJ1-5	TRBV28	.	.	TGTGCCAGCATTTCTTACACCGGGCGCCAGCCCCAGCATTTT	CASISYTGRQPQHF
TRBJ1-6	TRBV5-1	.	.	TGCGCCAGCAGCTTGGGACAGGTTCTATCACCCCTCCACTTT	CASSLGQVLSPLHF
TRBJ2-1	TRBV5-1	.	.	TGCGCCAGCAGCTTGGGGACAGTGACTCGGCGTGAGCAGTTCTTC	CASSLGTVTRREQFF
TRBJ1-1	TRBV30	.	.	TGTGCCTGGAGTGTAATGGGGGGCGGTGAAGCTTTCTTT	CAWSVMGGGEAFF
TRBJ2-7	TRBV7-3	few	.	TGTGCCAGCAGCTTAGGAGCGAGCTACGAGCAGTACTTC	CASSLGASYEQYF
TRBJ2-5	TRBV10-2	.	.	TGCGCCAGCAGTCAAATCCAAGAGACCCAGTACTTC	CASSQIQETQYF
TRBJ2-2	TRBV6-4	.	TRBD1	TGTGCCAGCAGTCCACAGGGGTACTGGGACGGGGAGCTGTTTTTT	CASSPQGYWDGELFF
TRBJ1-4	TRBV7-6	.	.	TGTGCCAGCAGCTTAGAGGGCGCAACTAATGAAAAACTGTTTTTT	CASSLEGATNEKLFF
TRBJ1-2	TRBV7-2	.	.	TGTGCCAGCAGCTTAGGGCACTCGGTAGGCTACACCTTC	CASSLGHSVGYTF
TRBJ2-1	TRBV6-4	.	.	TGTGCCAGCAGTGACTCAGCCGAGACTGAGCAGTTCTTC	CASSDSAETEQFF
TRBJ2-1	TRBV29-1	.	TRBD1	TGCAGCCTAAACAGGGGGCATGAGCAGTTCTTC	CSLNRGHEQFF
TRBJ1-5	TRBV7-8	few	.	TGTGCCAGCAGCTTAGGAGACGGTATCAATCAGCCCCAGCATTTT	CASSLGDGINQPQHF
TRBJ1-1	TRBV6-5	once	.	TGTGCCAGCAGTTACCGACTGGGGAGGGGCACTGAAGCTTTCTTT	CASSYRLGRGTEAFF
TRBJ1-1	TRBV15	.	.	TGTGCCACCAGCGTCCTTTTGGGAATGAACACTGAAGCTTTCTTT	CATSVLLGMNTEAFF
TRBJ2-2	TRBV5-4	.	.	TGTGCCAGCAGCTTGGATAGGGGGGCCACCGGGGAGCTGTTTTTT	CASSLDRGATGELFF
TRBJ2-3	TRBV5-1	.	.	TGCGCCAGCAACGACGGCGTCACAGATACGCAGTATTTT	CASNDGVTDTQYF